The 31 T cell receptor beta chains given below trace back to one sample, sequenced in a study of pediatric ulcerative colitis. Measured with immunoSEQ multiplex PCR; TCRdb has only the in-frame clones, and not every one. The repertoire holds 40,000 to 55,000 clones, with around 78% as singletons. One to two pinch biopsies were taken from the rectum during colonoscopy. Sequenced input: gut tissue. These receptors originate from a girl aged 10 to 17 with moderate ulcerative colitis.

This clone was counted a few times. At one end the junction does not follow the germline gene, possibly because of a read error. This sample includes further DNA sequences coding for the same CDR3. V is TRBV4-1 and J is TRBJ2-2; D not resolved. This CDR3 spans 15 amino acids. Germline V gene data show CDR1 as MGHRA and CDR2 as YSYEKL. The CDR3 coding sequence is TGTGCCAGCAGCCAAGATACGACGAACACCGGGGAGCTGTTTTTT. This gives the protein CASSQDTTNTGELFF.

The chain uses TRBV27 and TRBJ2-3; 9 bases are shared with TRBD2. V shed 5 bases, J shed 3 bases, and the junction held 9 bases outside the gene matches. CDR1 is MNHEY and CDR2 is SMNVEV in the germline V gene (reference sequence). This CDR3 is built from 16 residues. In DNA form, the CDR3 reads TGTGCCAGCAGTACAGAGGGACTAGCAGTAACAGATACGCAGTATTTT. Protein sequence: CASSTEGLAVTDTQYF.

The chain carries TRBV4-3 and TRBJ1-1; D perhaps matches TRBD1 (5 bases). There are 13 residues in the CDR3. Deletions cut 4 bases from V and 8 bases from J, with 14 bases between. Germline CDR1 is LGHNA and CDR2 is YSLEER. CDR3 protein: CASSRQLGGEAFF. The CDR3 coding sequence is TGCGCCAGCAGCCGACAGCTAGGAGGGGAAGCTTTCTTT.

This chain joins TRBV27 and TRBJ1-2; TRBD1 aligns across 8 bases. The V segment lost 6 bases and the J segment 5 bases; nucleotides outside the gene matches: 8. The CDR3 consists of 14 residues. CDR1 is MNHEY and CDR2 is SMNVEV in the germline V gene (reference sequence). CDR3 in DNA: TGTGCCAGCAGGCTCCGACAGGGGTTATATGGCTACACCTTC. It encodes CASRLRQGLYGYTF.

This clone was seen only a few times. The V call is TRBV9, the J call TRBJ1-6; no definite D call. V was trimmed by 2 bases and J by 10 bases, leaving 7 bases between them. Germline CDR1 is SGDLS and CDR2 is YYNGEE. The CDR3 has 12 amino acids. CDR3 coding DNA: TGTGCCAGCAGCGTCGGGCGGTCACCCCTCCACTTT. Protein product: CASSVGRSPLHF.

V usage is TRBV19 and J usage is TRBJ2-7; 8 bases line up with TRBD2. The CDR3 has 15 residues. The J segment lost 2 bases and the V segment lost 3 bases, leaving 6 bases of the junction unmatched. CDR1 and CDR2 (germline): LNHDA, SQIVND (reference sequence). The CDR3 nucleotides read TGTGCCAGTAGTATGGCGAGCGGGAGAGCCTACGAGCAGTACTTC. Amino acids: CASSMASGRAYEQYF.

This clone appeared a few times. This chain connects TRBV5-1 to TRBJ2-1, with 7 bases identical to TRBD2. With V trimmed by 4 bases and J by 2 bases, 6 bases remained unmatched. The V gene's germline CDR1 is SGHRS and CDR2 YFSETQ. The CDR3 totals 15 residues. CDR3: CASSPRAGTYNEQFF. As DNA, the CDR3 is TGCGCCAGCAGCCCTCGAGCGGGAACCTACAATGAGCAGTTCTTC. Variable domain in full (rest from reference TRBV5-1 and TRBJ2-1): KAGVTQTPRYLIKTRGQQVTLSCSPISGHRSVSWYQQTPGQGLQFLFEYFSETQRNKGNFPGRFSGRQFSNSRSEMNVSTLELGDSALYLCASSPRAGTYNEQFFGPGTRLTVL.

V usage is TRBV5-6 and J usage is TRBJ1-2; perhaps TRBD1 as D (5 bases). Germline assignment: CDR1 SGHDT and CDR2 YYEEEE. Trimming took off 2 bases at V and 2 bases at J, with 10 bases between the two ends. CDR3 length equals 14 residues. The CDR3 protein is CASSFGGPNYGYTF. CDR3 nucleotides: TGTGCCAGCAGCTTCGGGGGACCCAACTATGGCTACACCTTC.

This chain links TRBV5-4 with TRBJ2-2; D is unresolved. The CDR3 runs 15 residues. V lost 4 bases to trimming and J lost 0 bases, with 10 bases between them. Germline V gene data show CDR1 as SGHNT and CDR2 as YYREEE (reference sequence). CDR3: CASSQDTTNTGELFF. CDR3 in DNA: TGTGCCAGCAGCCAAGATACGACGAACACCGGGGAGCTGTTTTTT.

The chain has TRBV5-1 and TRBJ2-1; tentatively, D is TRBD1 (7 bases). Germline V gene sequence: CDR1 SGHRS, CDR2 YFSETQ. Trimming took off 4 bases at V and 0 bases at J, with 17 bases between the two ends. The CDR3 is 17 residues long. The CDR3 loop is CASSRGGGASSYNEQFF. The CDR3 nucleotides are TGCGCCAGCAGCCGAGGGGGCGGGGCGAGCTCCTACAATGAGCAGTTCTTC.

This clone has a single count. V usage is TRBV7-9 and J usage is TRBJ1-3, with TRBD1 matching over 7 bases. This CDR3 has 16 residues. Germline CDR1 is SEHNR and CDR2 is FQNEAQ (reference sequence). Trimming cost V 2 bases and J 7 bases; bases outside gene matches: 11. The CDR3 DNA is TGTGCCAGCAGCTTAACAGGGACAGCCGATTCCAACACCATATATTTT. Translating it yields CASSLTGTADSNTIYF.

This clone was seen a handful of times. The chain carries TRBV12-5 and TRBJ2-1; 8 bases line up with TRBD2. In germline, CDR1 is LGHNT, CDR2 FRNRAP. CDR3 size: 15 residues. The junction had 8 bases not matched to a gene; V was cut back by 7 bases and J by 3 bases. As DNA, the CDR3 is TGTGCTAGTGCCCTTAGCGGGGCCTACTACAATGAGCAGTTCTTC. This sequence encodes CASALSGAYYNEQFF.

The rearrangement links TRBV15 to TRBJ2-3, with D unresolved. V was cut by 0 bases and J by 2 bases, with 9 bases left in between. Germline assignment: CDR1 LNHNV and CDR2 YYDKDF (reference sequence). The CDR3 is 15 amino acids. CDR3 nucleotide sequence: TGTGCCACCAGCAGAGATTCCAGGTTCACAGATACGCAGTATTTT. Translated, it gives CATSRDSRFTDTQYF.

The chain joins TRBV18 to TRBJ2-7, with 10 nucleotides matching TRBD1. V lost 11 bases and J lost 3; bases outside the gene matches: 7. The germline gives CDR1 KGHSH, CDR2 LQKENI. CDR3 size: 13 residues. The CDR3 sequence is CAGSGQGGYEQYF. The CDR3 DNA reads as TGTGCCGGATCTGGACAGGGGGGCTACGAGCAGTACTTC.

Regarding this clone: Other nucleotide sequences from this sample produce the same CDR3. In nucleotides, the CDR3 is TGTGCCAGCAGCCAGACTGACTATGGCTACACCTTC. This gives the protein CASSQTDYGYTF. This chain joins TRBV7-9 and TRBJ1-2; D call uncertain. The germline CDR1 and CDR2 sequences are SEHNR and FQNEAQ (reference sequence). The germline V and J ends were trimmed by 5 bases and 3 bases, with 7 bases remaining between them. The CDR3 is made up of 12 amino acids. Variable domain in full (rest from reference TRBV7-9 and TRBJ1-2): DTGVSQNPRHKITKRGQNVTFRCDPISEHNRLYWYRQTLGQGPEFLTYFQNEAQLEKSRLLSDRFSAERPKGSFSTLEIQRTEQGDSAMYLCASSQTDYGYTFGSGTRLTVV.

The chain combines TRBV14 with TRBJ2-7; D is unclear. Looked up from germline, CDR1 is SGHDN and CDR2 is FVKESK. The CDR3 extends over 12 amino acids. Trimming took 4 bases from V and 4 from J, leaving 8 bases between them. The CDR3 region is CASSLSSYEQYF. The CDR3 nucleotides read TGTGCCAGCAGCCTATCGAGTTACGAGCAGTACTTC.

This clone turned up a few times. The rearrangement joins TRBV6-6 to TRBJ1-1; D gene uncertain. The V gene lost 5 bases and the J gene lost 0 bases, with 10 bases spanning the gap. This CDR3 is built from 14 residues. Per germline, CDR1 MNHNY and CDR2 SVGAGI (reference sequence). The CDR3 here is CASSPGFMNTEAFF. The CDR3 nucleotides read TGTGCCAGCAGTCCGGGGTTCATGAACACTGAAGCTTTCTTT.

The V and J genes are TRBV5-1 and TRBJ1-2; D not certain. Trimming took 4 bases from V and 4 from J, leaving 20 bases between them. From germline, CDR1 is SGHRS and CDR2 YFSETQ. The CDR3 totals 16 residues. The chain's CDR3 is CASSPDGRGQFYGYTF. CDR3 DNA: TGCGCCAGCAGCCCGGATGGCAGAGGCCAATTCTATGGCTACACCTTC. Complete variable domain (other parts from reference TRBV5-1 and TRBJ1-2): KAGVTQTPRYLIKTRGQQVTLSCSPISGHRSVSWYQQTPGQGLQFLFEYFSETQRNKGNFPGRFSGRQFSNSRSEMNVSTLELGDSALYLCASSPDGRGQFYGYTFGSGTRLTVV.

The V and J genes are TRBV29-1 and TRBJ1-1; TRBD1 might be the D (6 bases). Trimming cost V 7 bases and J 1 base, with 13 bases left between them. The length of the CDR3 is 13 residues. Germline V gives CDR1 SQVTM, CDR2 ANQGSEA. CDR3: CSANDRSNTEAFF. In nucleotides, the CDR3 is TGCAGCGCGAACGACAGGTCGAACACTGAAGCTTTCTTT. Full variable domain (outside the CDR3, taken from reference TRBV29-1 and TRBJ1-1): SAVISQKPSRDICQRGTSLTIQCQVDSQVTMMFWYRQQPGQSLTLIATANQGSEATYESGFVIDKFPISRPNLTFSTLTVSNMSPEDSSIYLCSANDRSNTEAFFGQGTRLTVV.

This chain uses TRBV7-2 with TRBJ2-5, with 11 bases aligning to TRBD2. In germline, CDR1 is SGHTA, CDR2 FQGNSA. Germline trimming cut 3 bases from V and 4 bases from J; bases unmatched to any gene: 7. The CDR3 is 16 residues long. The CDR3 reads CASSFLAGGGGETQYF. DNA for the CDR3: TGTGCCAGCAGCTTCCTAGCGGGGGGCGGGGGAGAGACCCAGTACTTC.

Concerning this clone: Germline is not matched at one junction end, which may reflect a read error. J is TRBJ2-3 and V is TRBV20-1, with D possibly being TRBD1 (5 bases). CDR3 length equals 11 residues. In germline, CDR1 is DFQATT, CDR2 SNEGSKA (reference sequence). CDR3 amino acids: CSARPQVGQVF. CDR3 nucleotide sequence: TGCAGTGCTAGACCACAGGTTGGGCAGGTGTTT.

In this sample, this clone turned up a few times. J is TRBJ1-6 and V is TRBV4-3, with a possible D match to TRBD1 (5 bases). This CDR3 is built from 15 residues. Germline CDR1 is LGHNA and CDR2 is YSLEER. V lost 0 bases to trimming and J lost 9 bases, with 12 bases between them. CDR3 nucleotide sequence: TGCGCCAGCAGCCAAGATGGGGCCCAGGGTTCACCCCTCCACTTT. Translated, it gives CASSQDGAQGSPLHF.

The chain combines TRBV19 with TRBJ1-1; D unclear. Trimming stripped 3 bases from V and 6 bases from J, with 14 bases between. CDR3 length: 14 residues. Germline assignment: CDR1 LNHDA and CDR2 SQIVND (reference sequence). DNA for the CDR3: TGTGCCAGTAGTATTAAATGGAGATCTCCTGAAGCTTTCTTT. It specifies CASSIKWRSPEAFF. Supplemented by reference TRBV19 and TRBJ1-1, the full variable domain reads DGGITQSPKYLFRKEGQNVTLSCEQNLNHDAMYWYRQDPGQGLRLIYYSQIVNDFQKGDIAEGYSVSREKKESFPLTVTSAQKNPTAFYLCASSIKWRSPEAFFGQGTRLTVV.

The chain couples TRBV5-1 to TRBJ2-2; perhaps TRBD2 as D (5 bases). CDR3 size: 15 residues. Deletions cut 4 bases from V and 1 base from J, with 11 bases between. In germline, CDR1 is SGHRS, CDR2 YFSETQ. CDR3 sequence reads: CASSPVLGNTGELFF. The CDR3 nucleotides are TGCGCCAGCAGCCCTGTACTAGGGAACACCGGGGAGCTGTTTTTT.

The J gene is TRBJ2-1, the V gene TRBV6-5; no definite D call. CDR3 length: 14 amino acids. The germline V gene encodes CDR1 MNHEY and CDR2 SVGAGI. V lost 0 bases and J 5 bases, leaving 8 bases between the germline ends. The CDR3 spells CASSYSIAHNEQFF. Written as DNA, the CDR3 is TGTGCCAGCAGTTACTCGATCGCACACAATGAGCAGTTCTTC.

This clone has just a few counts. CDR3 nucleotides: TGTGCCAGCAGCCCTGGGGTCACCGGGGAGCTGTTTTTT. Translating gives CASSPGVTGELFF. J is TRBJ2-2 and V is TRBV7-9; D is uncertain. The germline V and J ends were trimmed by 5 bases and 4 bases, with 8 bases remaining between them. Germline-derived CDR1 and CDR2 are SEHNR and FQNEAQ (reference sequence). This CDR3 is built from 13 residues.

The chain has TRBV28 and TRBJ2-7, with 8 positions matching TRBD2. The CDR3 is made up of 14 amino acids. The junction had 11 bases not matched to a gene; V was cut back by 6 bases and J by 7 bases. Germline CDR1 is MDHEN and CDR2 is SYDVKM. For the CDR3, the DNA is TGTGCCAGCAGGAAAGCGGGAGTTCCCTTGGAGCAGTACTTC. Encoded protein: CASRKAGVPLEQYF.

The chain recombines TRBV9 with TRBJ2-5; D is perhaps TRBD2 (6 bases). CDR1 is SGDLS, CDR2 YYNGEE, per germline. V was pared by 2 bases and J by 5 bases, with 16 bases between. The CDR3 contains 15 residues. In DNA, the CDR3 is TGTGCCAGCAGCGTGGGGGGAGTGGACTCGGAGACCCAGTACTTC. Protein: CASSVGGVDSETQYF. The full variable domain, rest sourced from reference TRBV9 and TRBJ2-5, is DSGVTQTPKHLITATGQRVTLRCSPRSGDLSVYWYQQSLDQGLQFLIQYYNGEERAKGNILERFSAQQFPDLHSELNLSSLELGDSALYFCASSVGGVDSETQYFGPGTRLLVL.

The CDR3 nucleotides are TGTGCCATCAGTGAGTCCGTTGAGGGCTACACCTTC. Translated: CAISESVEGYTF. The chain uses TRBV10-3 and TRBJ1-2; no reliable D call. V was pared by 0 bases and J by 8 bases, with 7 bases between. This CDR3 spans 12 amino acids. Germline CDR1 and CDR2: ENHRY and SYGVKD.

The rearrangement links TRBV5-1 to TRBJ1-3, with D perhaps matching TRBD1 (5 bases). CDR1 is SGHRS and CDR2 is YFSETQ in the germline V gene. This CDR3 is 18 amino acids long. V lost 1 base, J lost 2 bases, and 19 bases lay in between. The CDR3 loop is CASSLTTGWGLPGNTIYF. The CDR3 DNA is TGCGCCAGCAGCTTGACCACGGGGTGGGGCCTGCCTGGAAACACCATATATTTT.

For the CDR3, the DNA is TGTGCCACGCCATATCATAGAATCCGGCAGCCCCAGCATTTT. It encodes CATPYHRIRQPQHF. The genes are TRBV15 and TRBJ1-5, with D unresolved. This CDR3 spans 14 amino acids. V shed 9 bases and J shed 7 bases, with 19 bases lying between them. In germline, CDR1 is LNHNV, CDR2 YYDKDF (reference sequence).